These 31 T cell receptor beta chains were all obtained from the same sample, sequenced in a study of blood T cell repertoires in COVID-19. Sequenced by immunoSEQ multiplex PCR; TCRdb stores in-frame clones only, minus some. The table has 300,000 to 350,000 clones, around nine tenths seen once. Sequencing input: peripheral blood. The receptor set was obtained from a woman in her thirties with COVID-19, enrolled during active disease.

The J gene is TRBJ1-6, the V gene TRBV4-1, with 7 bases matching TRBD1. The J segment lost 7 bases and the V segment lost 5 bases, leaving 5 bases of the junction unmatched. There are 14 residues in the CDR3. Germline values: CDR1 MGHRA, CDR2 YSYEKL. CDR3 DNA: TGCGCCAGCAGCTGGGACAGACCCAATTCACCCCTCCACTTT. This sequence encodes CASSWDRPNSPLHF.

The rearrangement joins TRBV28 to TRBJ1-4; TRBD1 agrees at 8 bases. This CDR3 is built from 14 residues. Per the germline V gene, CDR1 is MDHEN and CDR2 is SYDVKM. The V segment lost 8 bases and the J segment 7 bases; nucleotides outside the gene matches: 9. DNA of the CDR3: TGTGCCAGCCGTACAGGGGGAGGAGTTGAAAAACTGTTTTTT. Encoded protein: CASRTGGGVEKLFF.

This clone was seen a single time. The chain has TRBV12-3 or TRBV12-4 and TRBJ2-5; D remains unclear. This CDR3 comprises 13 residues. V lost 7 bases to trimming and J lost 1 base, with 10 bases between them. For the CDR3, the DNA is TGTGCCAGCACCCCCAGGCTCCAAGAGACCCAGTACTTC. Translation: CASTPRLQETQYF.

CDR3 loop: CASSLSFLHEQYF. CDR3 DNA sequence: TGTGCCAGCAGTTTATCGTTCCTCCACGAGCAGTACTTC. V and J are TRBV27 and TRBJ2-7; D call uncertain. Between the trimmed V and J ends, which lost 0 bases and 5 bases, there was a span of 8 bases. The CDR3 contains 13 residues. Germline-derived CDR1 and CDR2 are MNHEY and SMNVEV (reference sequence).

For this clone: The same CDR3 arises from other DNA sequences in this sample as well. The chain carries TRBV5-1 and TRBJ2-7; the D gene is possibly TRBD1 (6 bases). The CDR3 loop spans 14 amino acids. Germline CDR1 and CDR2: SGHRS and YFSETQ. Trimming cost V 1 base and J 2 bases, with 10 bases left between them. The CDR3 DNA is TGCGCCAGCAGCTTGCGGACAGCTACCTACGAGCAGTACTTC. Its translation is CASSLRTATYEQYF.

The V and J genes are TRBV6-5 and TRBJ1-2, with TRBD1 as a possible D gene (6 bases). Germline V gene sequence: CDR1 MNHEY, CDR2 SVGAGI. V was trimmed by 6 bases and J by 2 bases, leaving 10 bases between them. The CDR3 length is 13 residues. CDR3 bases: TGTGCCAGCAGGAGGGACAACAACTATGGCTACACCTTC. It codes for CASRRDNNYGYTF.

The rearrangement links TRBV13 to TRBJ1-2; TRBD1 matches at 8 bases. CDR3 length: 12 amino acids. V dropped 5 bases and J dropped 8; count of bases not matched to a gene: 4. Germline values: CDR1 PRHDT, CDR2 FYEKMQ (reference sequence). The CDR3 sequence is CASSTRTGGYTF. The CDR3 nucleotides are TGTGCCAGCAGCACCAGGACAGGGGGCTACACCTTC. The variable domain in full, completed from reference TRBV13 and TRBJ1-2, reads AAGVIQSPRHLIKEKRETATLKCYPIPRHDTVYWYQQGPGQDPQFLISFYEKMQSDKGSIPDRFSAQQFSDYHSELNMSSLELGDSALYFCASSTRTGGYTFGSGTRLTVV.

This chain uses TRBV7-3 with TRBJ1-1; 9 bases agree with TRBD1. This CDR3 has 15 amino acids. The J segment lost 3 bases and the V segment lost 5 bases, leaving 7 bases of the junction unmatched. Germline lookup yields CDR1 SGHTA and CDR2 FQGTGA. The CDR3 here is CASSSQGQGYTEAFF. CDR3 coding DNA: TGTGCCAGCAGCAGCCAAGGACAGGGGTACACTGAAGCTTTCTTT.

This rearrangement joins TRBV15 to TRBJ1-2; D is unresolved. V lost 0 bases and J 3 bases, leaving 14 bases between the germline ends. The CDR3 consists of 16 residues. The V gene's germline CDR1 is LNHNV and CDR2 YYDKDF (reference sequence). CDR3 sequence reads: CATSRDRSLLDYGYTF. The CDR3 DNA reads TGTGCCACCAGCAGAGATAGGAGCCTCCTGGACTATGGCTACACCTTC.

In its sample, this clone was seen once. The CDR3 sequence: CSVLAGGPGELFF. Written as DNA, the CDR3 is TGCAGCGTTTTAGCGGGAGGGCCGGGGGAGCTGTTTTTT. The J gene is TRBJ2-2, the V gene TRBV29-1, with TRBD2 matching over 11 bases. In germline, CDR1 is SQVTM, CDR2 ANQGSEA. V gave up 5 bases and J gave up 8 bases; unmatched junction bases: 4. This CDR3 contains 13 residues.

The rearrangement uses TRBV13 and TRBJ1-1; D possibly corresponds to TRBD1 (5 bases). The germline CDR1 and CDR2 sequences are PRHDT and FYEKMQ (reference sequence). CDR3 length: 15 residues. The V gene lost 6 bases and the J gene lost 1 base, with 15 bases spanning the gap. The CDR3 coding sequence is TGTGCCAGCAGTTATATGCGGGGGGAGAACACTGAAGCTTTCTTT. This codes for CASSYMRGENTEAFF.

The chain links TRBV30 to TRBJ1-6; TRBD1 aligns across 10 bases. The CDR3 is 14 amino acids. The V segment lost 3 bases and the J segment 13 bases; nucleotides outside the gene matches: 9. The germline V gene has CDR1 GTSNPN and CDR2 SVGIG (reference sequence). Here the CDR3 DNA reads TGTGCCTGGAGCGCGGGACAGGGGCTCTGGCCCCTCCACTTT. Its translation is CAWSAGQGLWPLHF.

This clone was seen a single time. J is TRBJ1-4 and V is TRBV5-6; possible D gene TRBD1, 5 bases. This CDR3 spans 15 amino acids. The germline V and J ends were trimmed by 0 bases and 2 bases, with 8 bases remaining between them. CDR1 and CDR2 from the germline V gene are SGHDT and YYEEEE. CDR3 bases: TGTGCCAGCAGCTTGGCGTCAGGGACTAATGAAAAACTGTTTTTT. This codes for CASSLASGTNEKLFF.

V is TRBV4-1 and J is TRBJ1-2; TRBD1 agrees at 11 bases. In germline, CDR1 is MGHRA, CDR2 YSYEKL. Trimming cost V 6 bases and J 7 bases; bases outside gene matches: 10. The CDR3 covers 15 residues. CDR3 sequence: CASRLPGQGEIGYTF. Written as DNA, the CDR3 is TGCGCCAGCAGGCTGCCGGGACAGGGGGAGATTGGCTACACCTTC.

This chain links TRBV5-1 with TRBJ1-5; no definite D call. Trimming removed 0 bases from V and 1 base from J, with 5 bases in between. The length of the CDR3 is 14 residues. Germline-derived CDR1 and CDR2 are SGHRS and YFSETQ. DNA for the CDR3: TGCGCCAGCAGCTTGGGGGCAAGCAATCAGCCCCAGCATTTT. Translated: CASSLGASNQPQHF. The whole variable domain, remainder taken from reference TRBV5-1 and TRBJ1-5, is KAGVTQTPRYLIKTRGQQVTLSCSPISGHRSVSWYQQTPGQGLQFLFEYFSETQRNKGNFPGRFSGRQFSNSRSEMNVSTLELGDSALYLCASSLGASNQPQHFGDGTRLSIL.

The chain employs TRBV5-5 and TRBJ2-5, with TRBD2 matching over 12 bases. This CDR3 comprises 16 residues. CDR1 is SGHKS, CDR2 YYEKEE, per germline (reference sequence). The junction had 8 bases not matched to a gene; V was cut back by 3 bases and J by 5 bases. The CDR3 DNA reads TGTGCCAGCAGCTCAGGGGTAACTAGCGGGGGGGAGACCCAGTACTTC. Translating gives CASSSGVTSGGETQYF.

The rearrangement uses TRBV2 and TRBJ2-1; 8 nucleotides match TRBD2. The CDR3 sequence is 14 residues long. The germline gives CDR1 SNHLY, CDR2 FYNNEI. V shed 7 bases and J 8 bases; nucleotides not matched to a gene: 10. CDR3: CASTGTRAADEQFF. The CDR3 nucleotides are TGTGCCAGCACAGGGACTAGGGCGGCCGATGAGCAGTTCTTC.

As to this clone: At one end the junction does not follow the germline gene, possibly because of a read error. The chain employs TRBV5-1 and TRBJ2-7; a weak D match, TRBD1 (5 bases). The germline V gene encodes CDR1 SGHRS and CDR2 YFSETQ. The CDR3 has 15 amino acids. As DNA, the CDR3 is TGCGCCAGCAGCTGGCTCCAGGGAACCTCCAACGAGCAGTACTTC. Translation: CASSWLQGTSNEQYF.

This sequence joins TRBV15 and TRBJ2-1, with a weak D call TRBD1 (6 bases). The V end was cut by 7 bases, the J end by 4 bases, with 17 bases between. The CDR3 spans 15 residues. Germline V gene data show CDR1 as LNHNV and CDR2 as YYDKDF (reference sequence). In DNA, the CDR3 is TGTGCCACCAAGGACGGGACAAGATTTTACAATGAGCAGTTCTTC. Its protein product is CATKDGTRFYNEQFF.

This sequence joins TRBV2 and TRBJ2-7, with D possibly TRBD1 on 5 matching bases. Germline CDR1 SNHLY, CDR2 FYNNEI. This CDR3 has 13 amino acids. The ends were cut back, 6 bases at V and 6 bases at J, with 15 bases in the middle. CDR3 protein: CASSLMGRAEQYF. CDR3 coding DNA: TGTGCCAGCAGCCTAATGGGCAGGGCCGAGCAGTACTTC.

The chain recombines TRBV28 with TRBJ2-5; 7 bases line up with TRBD2. J lost 1 base, V lost 4 bases, and 0 bases had no gene match. Germline CDR1 MDHEN, CDR2 SYDVKM. The CDR3 spans 13 residues. The DNA for the CDR3 is TGTGCCAGCAGTTGGGGGGGCCAAGAGACCCAGTACTTC. As protein: CASSWGGQETQYF.

The rearrangement links TRBV9 to TRBJ2-1; 8 nucleotides line up with TRBD2. CDR1 SGDLS and CDR2 YYNGEE come from the germline V gene. The CDR3 has 17 amino acids. V lost 0 bases and J lost 0; bases outside the gene matches: 5. The chain's CDR3 is CASSVGIAGPSYNEQFF. CDR3 coding DNA: TGTGCCAGCAGCGTAGGGATAGCGGGGCCCTCCTACAATGAGCAGTTCTTC.

The CDR3 nucleotides are TGTGCTAGTGCCCGGGACAATAAAGAGACCCAGTACTTC. Encoded protein: CASARDNKETQYF. J is TRBJ2-5 and V is TRBV12-5, with a weak D call TRBD1 (6 bases). Germline CDR1 reads LGHNT; CDR2 reads FRNRAP. Trimming removed 7 bases at V and 3 bases at J, with 12 bases between. The CDR3 has 13 residues.

V is TRBV6-5 and J is TRBJ2-5; 9 positions agree with TRBD1. The CDR3 spans 14 residues. Germline CDR1 is MNHEY and CDR2 is SVGAGI. Trimming removed 7 bases from V and 7 bases from J; junction bases left unmatched: 10. CDR3 DNA: TGTGCCAGCACGCGGGGACAGGGTGGTGGGACCCAGTACTTC. Its translation: CASTRGQGGGTQYF.

The CDR3 DNA sequence: TGTGCCAGTAGTGTTTCAGGTGATGCAGGCTACACCTTC. It specifies CASSVSGDAGYTF. This sequence joins TRBV19 and TRBJ1-2, with unresolved D. The germline V gene has CDR1 LNHDA and CDR2 SQIVND (reference sequence). The CDR3 totals 13 residues. Trimming shortened V by 5 bases and J by 8 bases, and 15 bases separated the two germline ends.

V is TRBV11-2 and J is TRBJ1-3; no definite D call. The CDR3 totals 14 residues. Germline assignment: CDR1 SGHAT and CDR2 FQNNGV. Trimming cost V 2 bases and J 4 bases, with 9 bases left between them. The CDR3 protein is CASSLTDSGNTIYF. The CDR3 DNA follows: TGTGCCAGCAGCTTAACTGACTCCGGAAACACCATATATTTT.

Of note for this clone: This specimen includes other DNA sequences encoding the same CDR3. This chain uses TRBV12-3 or TRBV12-4 with TRBJ1-1, with D uncertain. V lost 3 bases and J 1 base, leaving 6 bases between the germline ends. The CDR3 has 13 residues. The CDR3 nucleotides are TGTGCCAGCAGTTTGAGAGGGAACACTGAAGCTTTCTTT. It translates to CASSLRGNTEAFF.

A remark on this clone: At one boundary the junction diverges from the germline segment, which might be a read error. The genes are TRBV28 and TRBJ1-5, with D maybe TRBD1 (5 bases). This CDR3 comprises 13 residues. Germline V gene data show CDR1 as MDHEN and CDR2 as SYDVKM. This CDR3 is CTSSLAGSQPQHF. In DNA, the CDR3 is TGTACCAGCAGTTTAGCAGGGTCTCAGCCCCAGCATTTT.

This clone was recorded at least ten times. The DNA of the CDR3 is TGTGCCACCAGCGCACTACTAGCGGGAGCGGGGAATGAGCAGTTCTTC. Translation: CATSALLAGAGNEQFF. The V gene is TRBV15, the J gene TRBJ2-1, with TRBD2 matching over 11 bases. The CDR3 runs to 16 residues. With 5 bases clipped from V and 7 bases from J, the junction kept 10 bases outside the gene matches. Germline loops: CDR1 LNHNV, CDR2 YYDKDF (reference sequence).

This sequence joins TRBV3-1 (or the pseudogene TRBV3-2) and TRBJ2-7; 8 nucleotides line up with TRBD2. The germline V gene encodes CDR1 LGHDT and CDR2 YNNKEL (reference sequence). Trimming took 1 base from V and 3 from J; bases not matched to a gene: 2. CDR3 length equals 14 residues. In DNA form, the CDR3 reads TGTGCCAGCAGCCAAGGGCTAGCGGGCTACGAGCAGTACTTC. This codes for CASSQGLAGYEQYF.

The rearrangement uses TRBV10-2 and TRBJ2-7, with TRBD1 matching over 12 bases. J gave up 5 bases and V 0 bases, and 2 bases lay outside the gene matches. The length of the CDR3 is 15 residues. Germline V gene data show CDR1 as WSHSY and CDR2 as SAAADI. This CDR3 is CASSESGTGGNEQYF. The CDR3, as DNA: TGCGCCAGCAGTGAGTCCGGGACAGGGGGCAACGAGCAGTACTTC.